These T cell receptor beta chains were read from a single sample in a study of T-cell memory formation after mild COVID-19. From the 5' RACE reads, TCRdb called clonotypes with MiXCR, one entry per CDR3 protein. The sample yields about 270,000 distinct CDR3 sequences, about a sixth seen once. The sample was PBMCs or a T cell subset sorted from them (not recorded which). These receptors were collected from a man younger than 35 who had mild COVID-19 (a few samples of this study predate the infection). Cell type and time point are not known. Both conserved end residues are part of each CDR3. Each record gives: J gene, V gene, clone size, D gene, CDR3 protein, CDR3 DNA. The D gene is left open where the match is weak. Only part of the rows carry a size: once, few, many, or a class if the clone is expanded.

J gene: TRBJ1-4; V gene: TRBV19; clone size: few; D gene: TRBD1; CDR3 protein: CAVSGTGNEKLFF; CDR3 DNA: TGTGCCGTTTCCGGGACAGGGAATGAAAAACTGTTTTTT
J gene: TRBJ1-1; V gene: TRBV19; clone size: many; D gene: TRBD1; CDR3 protein: CASNSRDRGNTEAFF; CDR3 DNA: TGTGCCAGTAACTCGCGGGACAGAGGGAACACTGAAGCTTTCTTT
J gene: TRBJ2-7; V gene: TRBV7-9; clone size: NA; D gene: TRBD2; CDR3 protein: CASSRGLAYYEQYF; CDR3 DNA: TGTGCCAGCAGCCGGGGACTAGCGTACTACGAGCAGTACTTC
J gene: TRBJ2-7; V gene: TRBV6-2/TRBV6-3; clone size: NA; D gene: NA; CDR3 protein: CASARDAPYEQYF; CDR3 DNA: TGTGCCAGCGCGCGGGACGCGCCCTACGAGCAGTACTTC
J gene: TRBJ1-1; V gene: TRBV5-1; clone size: NA; D gene: NA; CDR3 protein: CASSVEGLEAFF; CDR3 DNA: TGCGCCAGCAGCGTGGAAGGTCTTGAAGCTTTCTTT
J gene: TRBJ1-6; V gene: TRBV2; clone size: NA; D gene: TRBD1; CDR3 protein: CASSQDRVNSPLHF; CDR3 DNA: TGTGCCAGCAGCCAGGACAGGGTTAATTCACCCCTCCACTTT
J gene: TRBJ1-6; V gene: TRBV27; clone size: once; D gene: NA; CDR3 protein: CASSLRGGQDSPLHF; CDR3 DNA: TGTGCCAGCAGTCTAAGGGGGGGCCAAGATTCACCCCTCCACTTT
J gene: TRBJ2-3; V gene: TRBV4-1; clone size: NA; D gene: TRBD2; CDR3 protein: CATWAGGTDTQYF; CDR3 DNA: TGCGCCACCTGGGCGGGGGGGACAGATACGCAGTATTTT
J gene: TRBJ2-7; V gene: TRBV27; clone size: NA; D gene: TRBD1; CDR3 protein: CASSTDRVLFREQYF; CDR3 DNA: TGTGCCAGCAGTACAGACAGGGTCCTCTTTCGCGAGCAGTACTTC
J gene: TRBJ2-3; V gene: TRBV20-1; clone size: once; D gene: NA; CDR3 protein: CSARPGSTQFF; CDR3 DNA: TGCAGTGCCCGCCCGGGAAGTACGCAGTTTTTT
J gene: TRBJ2-1; V gene: TRBV12-3/TRBV12-4; clone size: many; D gene: TRBD2; CDR3 protein: CASSLTGGKHNEQFF; CDR3 DNA: TGTGCCAGCAGTTTAACGGGGGGTAAACACAATGAGCAGTTCTTC